This paragraph reports one T cell receptor (beta chain). Its specificity is unknown. Both 60 Vbeta primers and 13 Jbeta primers went into the PCR. Method: immunoSEQ multiplex PCR; TCRdb's copy keeps in-frame clones and lacks some. The data hold about 120,000 clones, with about three quarters observed a single time. These data originate in a study of cytomegalovirus exposure and HLA in healthy donors. About the research overall: Genotyping showed approximately 81% of approximately 430 donors falling in the Caucasian-associated ancestry cluster. General study findings and limits: Some V segments (TRBV6-2 and TRBV6-3 among them) were excluded as indistinguishable. One variant, a missense change in DCLRE1C, was linked in a later analysis to TCR beta V- and J-gene trimming.

Trimming at V came to 3 bases and at J to 1 base, leaving 8 bases not matched to a gene. Germline V gene lookup returns CDR1 SGHRS and CDR2 YFSETQ. The CDR3 has 16 residues. The chain is built from TRBV5-1 and TRBJ2-3; 7 positions match TRBD1. The sequence came from a woman between 40 and 55 years old in good health and CMV-seropositive. The specimen sequenced was PBMCs. Written as DNA, the CDR3 is TGCGCCAGCAGCTATATTACCGGGACAGGCACAGATACGCAGTATTTT. This translates into CASSYITGTGTDTQYF.